This is a list of T cell receptor beta chains from one sample in a study of blood T cell repertoires in COVID-19. Clones were sequenced by immunoSEQ multiplex PCR, and TCRdb holds only the in-frame ones, with some missing. The sample records about 250,000 clones, 88% being singletons. The sample consisted of peripheral blood. The source is an elderly man with acute or convalescent COVID-19. Each CDR3 is given with its conserved first and last residue. D genes are given only for firm matches. The size of a clone is reported for some rows only, either as once, few or many, or as a class for expanded clones.

j_call,d_call,clone_size,v_call,cdr3_aa,cdr3_nt
TRBJ1-1,-,-,TRBV18,CASSTASYENTEAFF,TGTGCCAGCTCCACCGCCAGTTACGAGAACACTGAAGCTTTCTTT
TRBJ1-1,-,once,TRBV7-2,CASSLAAGVNTEAFF,TGTGCCAGCAGCTTAGCAGCCGGGGTCAACACTGAAGCTTTCTTT
TRBJ1-2,-,-,TRBV5-1,CASSLETNYGYTF,TGCGCCAGCAGCTTAGAGACTAACTATGGCTACACCTTC
TRBJ1-5,-,-,TRBV6-1,CASSESRGSNQPQHF,TGTGCCAGCAGTGAATCGAGAGGAAGCAATCAGCCCCAGCATTTT
TRBJ1-1,-,-,TRBV12-3/TRBV12-4,CASSLGAASEAFF,TGTGCCAGCAGTTTGGGGGCGGCCTCTGAAGCTTTCTTT
TRBJ1-5,TRBD1,-,TRBV27,CASSLSGGQGRHF,TGTGCCAGCAGTTTATCAGGGGGACAGGGTCGGCATTTT
TRBJ2-3,TRBD2,-,TRBV29-1,CSVERTSGINTQYF,TGCAGCGTTGAACGGACTAGCGGGATAAATACGCAGTATTTT
TRBJ2-5,TRBD1,once,TRBV12-3/TRBV12-4,CASSSDRYGQYF,TGTGCCAGCAGCTCGGACAGGTATGGCCAGTACTTC
TRBJ2-1,-,-,TRBV5-1,CASSLSANLEQFF,TGCGCCAGCAGCTTGTCCGCGAATCTTGAGCAGTTCTTC
TRBJ2-1,TRBD2,-,TRBV7-2,CASSPTSGRAVGNEQFF,TGTGCCAGCAGTCCGACTAGCGGGAGGGCGGTAGGCAATGAGCAGTTCTTC
TRBJ2-7,-,-,TRBV2,CASSGEPPYEQYF,TGTGCCAGCAGTGGGGAGCCCCCTTACGAGCAGTACTTC
TRBJ1-5,-,-,TRBV6-2/TRBV6-3,CASSEGQRNQPQHF,TGTGCCAGCAGCGAAGGACAGCGCAATCAGCCCCAGCATTTT
TRBJ2-5,TRBD2,-,TRBV7-2,CASSPLSGGGGYQETQYF,TGTGCCAGCAGCCCCCTTAGTGGGGGCGGGGGGTACCAAGAGACCCAGTACTTC
TRBJ2-3,TRBD2,-,TRBV5-1,CASSLATSGDPRGTQYF,TGCGCCAGCAGCTTGGCCACTAGCGGGGACCCGCGGGGTACGCAGTATTTT
TRBJ2-2,TRBD1,-,TRBV5-6,CASSGTGVLDMAGELFF,TGTGCCAGCAGCGGAACAGGGGTATTGGATATGGCCGGGGAGCTGTTTTTT
TRBJ2-2,-,-,TRBV7-2,CASSPSERVGTGELFF,TGTGCCAGCAGCCCTTCCGAGAGGGTCGGCACCGGGGAGCTGTTTTTT
TRBJ1-1,TRBD1,-,TRBV19,CASSPDRVTTEAFF,TGTGCCAGTAGTCCGGACAGGGTAACCACTGAAGCTTTCTTT
TRBJ2-2,-,-,TRBV5-1,CASSPGSNTGELFF,TGCGCCAGCAGCCCGGGGTCGAACACCGGGGAGCTGTTTTTT
TRBJ2-7,-,-,TRBV27,CASSPSGKDHEQYF,TGTGCCAGCAGTCCTTCCGGGAAGGACCACGAGCAGTACTTC
TRBJ2-7,-,-,TRBV5-1,CASSRGSSYEQYF,TGCGCCAGCAGCCGGGGGAGCTCCTACGAGCAGTACTTC